The 13 T cell receptor beta chains in this list originate from one sample, sequenced in a study of T-cell reconstitution after alpha-beta-depleted transplantation in children. Preparing the TCRbeta library involved the use of unique molecular identifiers. TCRdb independently ran MiXCR on the PCR reads; one entry per CDR3 protein. Seen here are 200,000 to 250,000 distinct CDR3 sequences, approximately 12% observed once, and the top ten hold around 2.8%. Sequenced material: PBMCs from the stem cell graft donor, taken from the stem cell graft. The receptors originated from a human donor who donated a stem cell graft to a child with acute lymphoblastic leukemia.

This clonotype has at least ten counts. The V and J genes are TRBV7-8 and TRBJ2-1; perhaps TRBD2 as D (6 bases). Trimming cost V 5 bases and J 5 bases, with 16 bases left between them. Per germline, CDR1 SGHVS and CDR2 FQNEAQ. This CDR3 is built from 15 residues. DNA for the CDR3: TGTGCCAGCAGCCTGGGACTCCCCCTGGACAATGAGCAGTTCTTC. Its translation is CASSLGLPLDNEQFF.

The chain has TRBV20-1 and TRBJ1-1; 7 bases are a match to TRBD1. The CDR3 is 12 amino acids. In germline, CDR1 is DFQATT, CDR2 SNEGSKA (reference sequence). J lost 7 bases, V lost 6 bases, and 8 bases had no gene match. CDR3: CSARNRGLEAFF. CDR3 in DNA: TGCAGTGCAAGGAACAGGGGCCTTGAAGCTTTCTTT.

This clonotype showed up many times. The chain links TRBV20-1 to TRBJ2-5; 9 nucleotides match TRBD1. The CDR3 is 14 residues long. Germline lookup yields CDR1 DFQATT and CDR2 SNEGSKA (reference sequence). J gave up 4 bases and V 3 bases, and 6 bases lay outside the gene matches. The CDR3 nucleotides read TGCAGTGCTAGCTACAGGGGGCTTGGAGAGACCCAGTACTTC. Protein: CSASYRGLGETQYF.

The table lists this clonotype with many counts. V is TRBV9 and J is TRBJ2-1; 13 bases match TRBD2. This CDR3 is 16 amino acids long. Unmatched junction bases numbered 8, after V lost 3 bases and J lost 8 bases. CDR1 is SGDLS, CDR2 YYNGEE, per germline. CDR3 protein: CASSGGLAGNEDEQFF. The CDR3 DNA is TGTGCCAGCAGCGGGGGACTAGCGGGAAATGAGGATGAGCAGTTCTTC.

This clonotype was recorded at least ten times. V usage is TRBV10-3 and J usage is TRBJ1-2, with D possibly being TRBD1 (6 bases). Germline-derived CDR1 and CDR2 are ENHRY and SYGVKD. The V and J ends lost 0 bases and 8 bases respectively, with 16 bases between them. There are 15 residues in the CDR3. For the CDR3, the DNA is TGTGCCATCAGTGAGTCACGGCGTTATACAGGGGGCTACACCTTC. Protein product: CAISESRRYTGGYTF.

This chain uses TRBV6-1 with TRBJ2-2; D ambiguous. Germline V gene data show CDR1 as MNHNS and CDR2 as SASEGT. Trimming removed 7 bases at V and 3 bases at J, with 6 bases between. CDR3 length equals 12 residues. The CDR3 is CASIGYTGELFF. The CDR3 nucleotides read TGTGCCAGCATTGGATACACCGGGGAGCTGTTTTTT.

This clonotype occurred many times. V usage is TRBV4-3 and J usage is TRBJ1-2; D is perhaps TRBD1 (5 bases). The CDR3 is 16 residues long. Germline CDR1 and CDR2: LGHNA and YSLEER. Trimming left V 1 base short and J 7 bases short, with 19 bases between. The CDR3 region has the DNA TGCGCCAGCAGCCAAGGGACCTCGGGACGGGGTCGTGGCTACACCTTC. Its translation is CASSQGTSGRGRGYTF.

This clonotype was seen many times. This rearrangement joins TRBV10-3 to TRBJ2-7, with 8 bases matching TRBD1. Unmatched junction bases numbered 13, after V lost 8 bases and J lost 1 base. Germline-derived CDR1 and CDR2 are ENHRY and SYGVKD. The CDR3 extends over 16 amino acids. The chain's CDR3 is CAIGRTPGQASYEQYF. CDR3 nucleotide sequence: TGTGCCATCGGACGGACTCCGGGACAGGCATCCTACGAGCAGTACTTC.

The chain recombines TRBV7-6 with TRBJ2-1; D is perhaps TRBD1 (5 bases). V was shortened by 0 bases and J by 3 bases, with 9 bases between the two germline ends. The CDR3 sequence is 15 residues long. The germline CDR1 and CDR2 sequences are SGHVS and FNYEAQ. CDR3 residues: CASSLASTGYNEQFF. The DNA for the CDR3 is TGTGCCAGCAGCTTAGCCTCAACAGGCTACAATGAGCAGTTCTTC.

In this sample, this clonotype turned up many times. The chain uses TRBV29-1 and TRBJ2-4; 7 bases are shared with TRBD1. V shed 1 base, J shed 0 bases, and the junction held 12 bases outside the gene matches. The CDR3 sequence is 18 residues long. Germline V CDR1 and CDR2: SQVTM, ANQGSEA. The CDR3 protein is CSVEGNRGETGAKNIQYF. The CDR3 coding sequence is TGCAGCGTTGAAGGAAACAGGGGAGAGACGGGAGCCAAAAACATTCAGTACTTC.

This chain joins TRBV27 and TRBJ2-7; possibly TRBD1 or TRBD2 for D (5 bases each). Germline assignment: CDR1 MNHEY and CDR2 SMNVEV (reference sequence). CDR3 length: 15 residues. Trimming shortened V by 5 bases and J by 4 bases, and 18 bases separated the two germline ends. The CDR3 sequence is CASSAAGTGRYEQYF. CDR3 nucleotide sequence: TGTGCCAGCAGTGCCGCCGGGACCGGACGATACGAGCAGTACTTC.

This clonotype was observed at least ten times. J is TRBJ2-5 and V is TRBV6-1; possible D gene TRBD2, 6 bases. Trimming cost V 7 bases and J 4 bases, with 13 bases left between them. The CDR3 is 13 amino acids. Germline CDR1 reads MNHNS; CDR2 reads SASEGT. CDR3 sequence: CASTIGGVETQYF. The DNA of the CDR3 is TGTGCCAGCACCATCGGGGGAGTAGAGACCCAGTACTTC.

In its sample, this clonotype was seen a few times. The V call is TRBV7-2, the J call TRBJ2-7; D may be TRBD2 (6 bases). V was pared by 5 bases and J by 7 bases, with 15 bases between. The germline V gene has CDR1 SGHTA and CDR2 FQGNSA. CDR3 length equals 13 residues. The DNA of the CDR3 is TGTGCCAGCAGCCAGAGGCGGGAAAGTGAGCAGTACTTC. It specifies CASSQRRESEQYF.